Presented here are 13 T cell receptor beta chains from one specimen sequenced in a study of early T cells in non-severe SARS-CoV-2 infection. TCRdb reanalysed the 5' RACE reads using MiXCR and keeps one entry per CDR3 protein. The repertoire holds about 69,000 distinct CDR3 sequences, with more than 3.5% as singletons. Sequencing used whole blood, obtained at baseline. These TCRs come from an adult who was a healthcare worker with PCR-confirmed SARS-CoV-2 infection or an uninfected control (not recorded which). The donor label of this sample is uncertain.

This clonotype was found many times. The V and J genes are TRBV29-1 and TRBJ2-7; D is possibly TRBD1 (6 bases). Germline V CDR1 and CDR2: SQVTM, ANQGSEA. The CDR3 sequence is 19 residues long. V lost 0 bases and J 0 bases, leaving 24 bases between the germline ends. The CDR3 here is CSVEDGNRELGSSSYEQYF. The CDR3 DNA reads as TGCAGCGTTGAAGACGGGAACAGGGAATTGGGGTCCAGCTCCTACGAGCAGTACTTC.

This clonotype has a count of ten or more. The chain couples TRBV12-3 or TRBV12-4 to TRBJ1-3; D perhaps matches TRBD1 (5 bases). The length of the CDR3 is 14 residues. V lost 6 bases to trimming and J lost 2 bases, with 11 bases between them. The CDR3 DNA reads as TGTGCCAGCAGCCCCCGGGGGGCTGGAAACACCATATATTTT. Translation gives CASSPRGAGNTIYF.

This clonotype has ten or more counts. The chain joins TRBV21-1 to TRBJ1-5; TRBD1 is taken as the D call from the table, unchecked against the DNA. TRBV21-1 is noted as a pseudogene. The CDR3 is 19 residues long. The CDR3 spells CASSKGRAGWFDSNQPQHF. The CDR3 coding sequence is TGTGCCAGCAGCAAAGGGCGCGCAGGGTGGTTCGATAGCAATCAGCCCCAGCATTTT.

This clonotype was seen a few times. V and J are TRBV19 and TRBJ2-1; D unresolved. The CDR3 covers 15 residues. Per the germline V gene, CDR1 is LNHDA and CDR2 is SQIVND (reference sequence). V was clipped by 7 bases and J by 7 bases, with 20 bases between them. CDR3 in DNA: TGTGCCAGTACCCCCACCCCATCTGGGGTTAATGAGCAGTTCTTC. This gives the protein CASTPTPSGVNEQFF.

This chain connects TRBV18 to TRBJ2-1; perhaps TRBD2 as D (7 bases). Germline V CDR1 and CDR2: KGHSH, LQKENI. This CDR3 region has 15 residues. Trimming stripped 3 bases from V and 10 bases from J, with 19 bases between. The CDR3 reads CASSPPGEGQGEQFF. DNA for the CDR3: TGTGCCAGCTCACCCCCAGGGGAGGGACAAGGCGAGCAGTTCTTC.

This clonotype was found many times. The chain uses TRBV6-2 or TRBV6-3 and TRBJ1-3, with 9 bases aligning to TRBD1. Germline lookup yields CDR1 MNHEY and CDR2 SVGEGT. V was pared by 6 bases and J by 4 bases, with 19 bases of the junction left unmatched. There are 19 residues in the CDR3. The CDR3 sequence: CASSIPEEYTGGNGNTIYF. CDR3 DNA sequence: TGTGCCAGCAGCATCCCGGAGGAGTACACAGGGGGCAACGGAAACACCATATATTTT.

The gene calls are TRBV6-4 and TRBJ2-2, with no clear D. Trimming left V 0 bases short and J 1 base short, with 3 bases between. Germline loops: CDR1 MRHNA, CDR2 SNTAGT. The CDR3 runs to 14 residues. DNA for the CDR3: TGTGCCAGCAGTGACTCAGGGAACACCGGGGAGCTGTTTTTT. Translating gives CASSDSGNTGELFF.

The chain carries TRBV3-1 and TRBJ2-2; 11 bases align to TRBD2. This CDR3 is built from 14 residues. Per the germline V gene, CDR1 is LGHDT and CDR2 is YNNKEL (reference sequence). After removal of 10 bases from V and 7 bases from J, the junction contained 8 bases not matched to a gene. CDR3 sequence (DNA): TGTGCCACCGGTAGCGGGGGGGCCAACGGGGAGCTGTTTTTT. Translating it yields CATGSGGANGELFF.

This clonotype was recorded at least ten times. This chain links TRBV28 with TRBJ1-5, with no clear D. Trimming took 4 bases from V and 7 from J, leaving 11 bases between them. The germline gives CDR1 MDHEN, CDR2 SYDVKM. The CDR3 covers 13 residues. The CDR3: CASSWTRNQPQHF. CDR3 nucleotides: TGTGCCAGCAGTTGGACCCGTAACCAGCCCCAGCATTTT.

This clonotype was counted only a few times. The V gene is TRBV25-1, the J gene TRBJ1-6, with D possibly matching TRBD1 (6 bases). Germline V CDR1 and CDR2: MGHDK, SYGVNS. The CDR3 has 13 residues. Trimming cost V 5 bases and J 7 bases, with 9 bases left between them. CDR3 residues: CASSLGQNSPLHF. Written as DNA, the CDR3 is TGTGCCAGCAGTCTCGGACAGAATTCACCCCTCCACTTT. Filled out from reference TRBV25-1 and TRBJ1-6, the complete variable domain reads EADIYQTPRYLVIGTGKKITLECSQTMGHDKMYWYQQDPGMELHLIHYSYGVNSTEKGDLSSESTVSRIRTEHFPLTLESARPSHTSQYLCASSLGQNSPLHFGNGTRLTVT.

This clonotype was observed a few times. The chain joins TRBV7-2 to TRBJ2-5; 8 bases match TRBD1. The CDR3 is made up of 14 amino acids. Trimming cost V 1 base and J 2 bases; bases outside gene matches: 0. Germline V gene data show CDR1 as SGHTA and CDR2 as FQGNSA. This CDR3 reads CASSLDRGQETQYF. CDR3 bases: TGTGCCAGCAGCTTAGACAGGGGGCAAGAGACCCAGTACTTC. The full variable domain, its missing parts supplied by reference TRBV7-2 and TRBJ2-5, is GAGVSQSPSNKVTEKGKDVELRCDPISGHTALYWYRQSLGQGLEFLIYFQGNSAPDKSGLPSDRFSAERTGGSVSTLTIQRTQQEDSAVYLCASSLDRGQETQYFGPGTRLLVL.

This clonotype appeared a few times. The gene calls are TRBV10-1 and TRBJ2-7; possibly TRBD1 or TRBD2 for D (5 bases each). V was trimmed by 4 bases and J by 6 bases, leaving 13 bases between them. The CDR3 consists of 13 residues. Germline lookup yields CDR1 WNHNN and CDR2 SYGVQD (reference sequence). The CDR3 here is CASSGTGAVEQYF. CDR3 in DNA: TGCGCCAGCAGTGGGACCGGGGCGGTCGAGCAGTACTTC.

This clonotype was counted only a few times. The V gene is TRBV20-1, the J gene TRBJ2-3, with a possible D match to TRBD2 (6 bases). CDR3 length equals 13 residues. Germline CDR1 and CDR2: DFQATT and SNEGSKA (reference sequence). V shed 0 bases and J shed 6 bases, with 10 bases lying between them. The CDR3 sequence: CSARDRLEDTQYF. CDR3 DNA: TGCAGTGCTAGAGACCGACTAGAGGATACGCAGTATTTT.